Listed below are T cell receptor beta chains from one sample, sequenced in a study of T-cell reconstitution after alpha-beta-depleted transplantation in children. TCRdb re-derived calls from the PCR reads in MiXCR, one entry per CDR3 protein. The data contain 200,000 to 250,000 distinct CDR3 sequences, roughly 8.2% of them seen just once; the ten biggest clones take up almost 6.5%. The sequences come from PBMCs, mostly from graft donor cells, collected 180 days after TCRalphabeta/CD19-depleted stem cell transplant. The source of these receptors is a male patient younger than 18 who had a stem cell transplant for acute lymphoblastic leukemia, so the T cells may come from the graft donor. Both conserved end residues are part of each CDR3. The D gene is left open where the match is weak. Some rows mark clone size as missing; the rest say once, few, many or name a class of expanded clone.

TRBV12-5,few,TRBJ2-2,NA,CASGLLGGTGELFF,TGTGCTAGTGGTTTACTAGGTGGCACCGGGGAGCTGTTTTTT
TRBV7-3,few,TRBJ1-1,NA,CASSQQGNTEAFF,TGTGCCAGCAGCCAACAGGGGAACACTGAAGCTTTCTTT
TRBV20-1,once,TRBJ2-1,TRBD1,CSASRQGAYYEQFF,TGCAGTGCTAGTCGACAGGGGGCCTACTATGAGCAGTTCTTC
TRBV20-1,many,TRBJ1-2,NA,CSARGGDKNYGYTF,TGCAGTGCTAGGGGCGGTGATAAGAACTATGGCTACACCTTC
TRBV23-1,few,TRBJ2-2,NA,CASIGAEANTGELFF,TGCGCCAGCATAGGGGCGGAAGCGAACACCGGGGAGCTGTTTTTT
TRBV19,few,TRBJ2-7,TRBD1,CASTRGQGLSYEQYF,TGTGCCAGTACCCGGGGACAGGGTCTTTCCTACGAGCAGTACTTC
TRBV24-1,many,TRBJ2-3,TRBD1,CATSDSGQFNLDTQYF,TGTGCCACCAGTGACTCGGGACAGTTTAATTTAGATACGCAGTATTTT
TRBV20-1,NA,TRBJ2-5,TRBD2,CSASGGARETQYF,TGCAGTGCTAGCGGGGGGGCCAGGGAGACCCAGTACTTC
TRBV28,many,TRBJ1-4,NA,CASSPADRATNEKLFF,TGTGCCAGCAGTCCGGCGGACCGTGCAACTAATGAAAAACTGTTTTTT
TRBV11-2,NA,TRBJ2-3,TRBD2,CASSLRGTSGGGTDTQYF,TGTGCCAGCAGCTTACGGGGGACTAGCGGGGGGGGCACAGATACGCAGTATTTT
TRBV4-3,many,TRBJ2-1,TRBD2,CASSTRGGTMDEQFF,TGCGCCAGCAGCACACGGGGGGGTACAATGGATGAGCAGTTCTTC
TRBV12-3/TRBV12-4,many,TRBJ2-2,NA,CASSSSTGELFF,TGTGCCAGCAGTTCATCCACCGGGGAGCTGTTTTTT
TRBV2,many,TRBJ2-6,NA,CASSEALRGGSGANVLTF,TGTGCCAGCAGTGAAGCGCTTCGAGGGGGCTCTGGGGCCAACGTCCTGACTTTC
TRBV20-1,few,TRBJ1-2,NA,CSARDQRDGYTF,TGCAGTGCTAGAGATCAGAGGGATGGCTACACCTTC
TRBV19,few,TRBJ1-1,TRBD1,CASKIGTGVEAFF,TGTGCCAGTAAGATCGGGACAGGGGTCGAAGCTTTCTTT
TRBV24-1,many,TRBJ2-1,NA,CATSEPVSSYNEQFF,TGTGCCACCAGTGAGCCGGTAAGCTCCTACAATGAGCAGTTCTTC
TRBV4-2,many,TRBJ2-7,TRBD2,CASSPSWGQGLAVLNQIGYEQYF,TGTGCCAGCAGCCCCAGCTGGGGGCAGGGACTAGCGGTCCTCAACCAGATAGGCTACGAGCAGTACTTC
TRBV12-5,few,TRBJ2-3,TRBD1,CASAWTGGTDTQYF,TGTGCTAGTGCCTGGACAGGGGGCACAGATACGCAGTATTTT
TRBV5-1,many,TRBJ2-2,TRBD2,CASSLPAGATVGGELFF,TGCGCCAGCAGCTTGCCAGCGGGGGCCACTGTCGGCGGGGAGCTGTTTTTT
TRBV7-7,NA,TRBJ2-1,NA,CASSFGWQEGVEQFF,TGTGCTAGCAGCTTCGGTTGGCAGGAGGGAGTTGAGCAGTTCTTC
TRBV10-2,many,TRBJ2-7,NA,CASSVVAALLSYEQYF,TGCGCCAGCAGTGTGGTAGCGGCACTCCTCTCCTACGAGCAGTACTTC
TRBV5-6,many,TRBJ2-3,TRBD1,CASSLIFGTGGVTDTQYF,TGTGCCAGCAGCTTAATCTTCGGGACAGGGGGCGTCACAGATACGCAGTATTTT
TRBV19,NA,TRBJ2-7,TRBD1,CASSMGGQEYF,TGTGCCAGTAGTATGGGCGGACAGGAGTACTTC
TRBV9,many,TRBJ2-7,TRBD2,CASSSAGTNYEQYF,TGTGCCAGCAGCTCCGCCGGGACTAATTACGAGCAGTACTTC
TRBV12-3/TRBV12-4,many,TRBJ2-3,TRBD1,CASSRGQGVRDTQYF,TGTGCCAGCAGCCGGGGACAGGGGGTCCGAGATACGCAGTATTTT
TRBV18,NA,TRBJ1-2,NA,CASSPRWSQGGGYTF,TGTGCCAGCTCACCACGGTGGTCGCAGGGTGGCGGCTACACCTTC
TRBV12-3/TRBV12-4,many,TRBJ2-5,NA,CASSLMSVQETQYF,TGTGCCAGCAGTTTAATGTCAGTCCAAGAGACCCAGTACTTC